This T cell receptor (beta chain) came from a study of blood T cells in healthy people across ages. A second PCR of about 6 to 11 cycles used a sample-barcoded 5' primer and a J-beta primer mix. A single record per CDR3 protein comes from TCRdb applying MiXCR to the 5' RACE reads. Of over 550,000 distinct CDR3 sequences listed, around 31% are singletons. CDR3 length equals 13 residues. The germline V gene has CDR1 SGHDT and CDR2 YYEEEE. Trimming left V 2 bases short and J 3 bases short, with 8 bases between. Individuals who donated were healthy Caucasians from Russia aged roughly 6 to 90. This clonotype was observed at least ten times.

The chain carries TRBV5-6 and TRBJ1-1, with D perhaps TRBD1 (5 bases). Sequencing was performed on blood. This clonotype was obtained from a woman at least 80 years old in good health. The CDR3 nucleotides are TGTGCCAGCAGCTTAGGGGACTACACTGAAGCTTTCTTT. Its translation is CASSLGDYTEAFF.